The 23 T cell receptor beta chains reported below all come from one sample, sequenced in a study of radiotherapy plus CTLA-4 blockade in lung cancer. TCRdb's copy holds only in-frame clones and misses some; the assay was immunoSEQ multiplex PCR. The table records around 72,000 clones, around 82% of them present only once. Here the sequenced sample was peripheral blood, taken from a patient treated with radiotherapy plus ipilimumab. These receptors were collected from a human donor with non-small cell lung cancer who had a complete response to radiotherapy plus ipilimumab.

This clone has a single count. The chain employs TRBV7-8 and TRBJ1-5; D possibly corresponds to TRBD1 (5 bases). Per the germline V gene, CDR1 is SGHVS and CDR2 is FQNEAQ. Trimming took 5 bases from V and 4 from J, leaving 9 bases between them. The CDR3 has 13 residues. CDR3 residues: CASSPTENQPQHF. DNA for the CDR3: TGTGCCAGCAGCCCGACAGAGAATCAGCCCCAGCATTTT.

This clone has a single count. The V and J genes are TRBV7-2 and TRBJ2-7; 7 positions match TRBD1. CDR3 length: 14 amino acids. Germline assignment: CDR1 SGHTA and CDR2 FQGNSA. Germline trimming cut 4 bases from V and 3 bases from J; bases unmatched to any gene: 6. Written as DNA, the CDR3 is TGTGCCAGCAGCTACAGGGGCGAACACTACGAGCAGTACGTC. It codes for CASSYRGEHYEQYV.

This clone qualifies as medium-sized. The rearrangement joins TRBV23-1 to TRBJ1-1; D is possibly TRBD1 (5 bases). TRBV23-1 is classed as an ORF, of uncertain function. The V end was cut by 3 bases, the J end by 7 bases, with 15 bases between. The CDR3 has 14 amino acids. The CDR3: CASSQSGRNVEAFF. The DNA for the CDR3 is TGCGCCAGCAGTCAGTCGGGACGGAATGTTGAAGCTTTCTTT.

This clone was seen a single time. This CDR3 is CASSHNRAGYTF. The DNA for the CDR3 is TGTGCCAGCAGCCATAACAGGGCTGGCTACACCTTC. The chain recombines TRBV4-2 with TRBJ1-2, with D tentatively TRBD1 (6 bases). Trimming cost V 3 bases and J 7 bases, with 9 bases left between them. The V gene's germline CDR1 is LGHNA and CDR2 YNFKEQ. This CDR3 comprises 12 residues.

J is TRBJ2-1 and V is TRBV7-9; a possible D gene is TRBD1 (6 bases). Trimming cost V 6 bases and J 8 bases, with 11 bases left between them. Germline loops: CDR1 SEHNR, CDR2 FQNEAQ (reference sequence). CDR3 length equals 12 residues. CDR3 bases: TGTGCCAGCAGTAAACAGGGACATGAGCAGTTCTTC. This codes for CASSKQGHEQFF.

The chain has TRBV5-1 and TRBJ2-7; 9 bases align to TRBD1. CDR3 length equals 16 residues. Germline V gene sequence: CDR1 SGHRS, CDR2 YFSETQ. V shed 0 bases, J shed 7 bases, and the junction held 11 bases outside the gene matches. For the CDR3, the DNA is TGCGCCAGCAGCTTGGGGCCCACAGGGGGCAATGGTGAGCAGTACTTC. It is translated as CASSLGPTGGNGEQYF.

Here the CDR3 reads CASSQRGASSYEQYV. The CDR3 bases are TGCGCCAGCAGTCAAAGAGGGGCAAGCTCCTACGAGCAGTACGTC. The chain couples TRBV23-1 to TRBJ2-7; either TRBD1 or TRBD2 may supply D (5 bases each). TRBV23-1 is noted as an ORF with a role that remains uncertain. V was shortened by 2 bases and J by 0 bases, with 11 bases between the two germline ends. The CDR3 is made up of 15 amino acids.

This clone was counted a few times. The genes are TRBV20-1 and TRBJ1-2, with D hard to call. Per the germline V gene, CDR1 is DFQATT and CDR2 is SNEGSKA (reference sequence). There are 10 residues in the CDR3. Trimming removed 8 bases at V and 8 bases at J, with 12 bases between. The CDR3 spells CSHWAKGYTF. In nucleotides, the CDR3 is TGCAGTCATTGGGCCAAGGGCTACACCTTC.

This clone was counted between two and nine times. The V gene is TRBV9, the J gene TRBJ1-1, with D perhaps matching TRBD1 (5 bases). V lost 4 bases to trimming and J lost 0 bases, with 22 bases between them. The CDR3 sequence is 18 residues long. Per the germline V gene, CDR1 is SGDLS and CDR2 is YYNGEE. The CDR3 protein is CASSPRGTGTQLNTEAFF. The CDR3 DNA sequence: TGTGCCAGCAGCCCTAGGGGAACGGGGACCCAGTTGAACACTGAAGCTTTCTTT.

V gene TRBV27 combines with J gene TRBJ1-6; no firm D call. The CDR3 spans 14 residues. V was trimmed by 6 bases and J by 9 bases, leaving 15 bases between them. Germline loops: CDR1 MNHEY, CDR2 SMNVEV (reference sequence). The CDR3 bases are TGTGCCAGCAGACCGACTGGCAGAAGTTCACCCCTCCACTTT. Its protein is CASRPTGRSSPLHF.

In DNA, the CDR3 is TGTGCCAGCAGCTTAGGAGTTGGGCCAGGGACTGAAGCTTTCTTT. Amino acids: CASSLGVGPGTEAFF. The rearrangement joins TRBV13 to TRBJ1-1; D perhaps matches TRBD1 (5 bases). CDR1 and CDR2 (germline): PRHDT, FYEKMQ (reference sequence). The CDR3 extends over 15 amino acids. Trimming removed 0 bases from V and 5 bases from J, with 13 bases in between.

V is TRBV5-1 and J is TRBJ2-7; maybe TRBD2 (5 bases). Trimming left V 7 bases short and J 5 bases short, with 19 bases between. The CDR3 has 14 amino acids. The germline V gene encodes CDR1 SGHRS and CDR2 YFSETQ. The CDR3 nucleotides read TGCGCCAGCGGCACCGGAGAGGGAGTTCACGAGCAGTACTTC. Translated: CASGTGEGVHEQYF.

This rearrangement joins TRBV2 to TRBJ1-6, with a tentative D call TRBD1 (5 bases). The CDR3 has 15 residues. The germline CDR1 and CDR2 sequences are SNHLY and FYNNEI. Deletions cut 5 bases from V and 10 bases from J, with 18 bases between. The chain's CDR3 is CASSPTGLGGSPLHF. Here the CDR3 DNA reads TGTGCCAGCAGTCCTACAGGATTGGGGGGGTCACCCCTCCACTTT.

This chain uses TRBV7-9 with TRBJ2-5; possible D gene TRBD2, 6 bases. Germline assignment: CDR1 SEHNR and CDR2 FQNEAQ (reference sequence). This CDR3 is 14 amino acids long. V lost 7 bases and J 6 bases, leaving 18 bases between the germline ends. CDR3 sequence: CASTQNGGSQTQYF. CDR3 nucleotide sequence: TGTGCCAGCACCCAAAACGGGGGTTCCCAGACCCAGTACTTC.

The table lists this clone with a count of one. The CDR3 protein is CASSLGQGGSPLHF. The CDR3 bases are TGTGCCAGCAGCTTAGGGCAGGGCGGATCACCCCTCCACTTT. The V gene is TRBV11-3, the J gene TRBJ1-6; possibly TRBD1 for D (5 bases). CDR1 is SGHNT and CDR2 is YENEEA in the germline V gene. The CDR3 has 14 amino acids. The germline V and J ends were trimmed by 1 base and 10 bases, with 11 bases remaining between them. Based on the CDR3 plus reference TRBV11-3 and TRBJ1-6, the full variable domain is EAGVVQSPRYKIIEKKQPVAFWCNPISGHNTLYWYLQNLGQGPELLIRYENEEAVDDSQLPKDRFSAERLKGVDSTLKIQPAELGDSAVYLCASSLGQGGSPLHFGNGTRLTVT.

V and J are TRBV5-1 and TRBJ1-1, with a tentative D call TRBD1 (5 bases). The V gene's germline CDR1 is SGHRS and CDR2 YFSETQ. The CDR3 spans 14 residues. The ends were cut back, 5 bases at V and 8 bases at J, with 19 bases in the middle. The CDR3 region is CASRMGGGTREAFF. In nucleotides, the CDR3 is TGCGCCAGCAGAATGGGGGGAGGGACGAGAGAAGCTTTCTTT.

The chain employs TRBV5-1 and TRBJ2-2, with D perhaps matching TRBD2 (5 bases). Trimming stripped 4 bases from V and 5 bases from J, with 18 bases between. CDR1 is SGHRS, CDR2 YFSETQ, per germline. This CDR3 has 16 residues. CDR3 DNA sequence: TGCGCCAGCAGCCAAAGCACGGGAATAGGGACCGGGGAGCTGTTTTTT. It specifies CASSQSTGIGTGELFF.

CDR3 amino acids: CASSQDWRQGSDTQYF. CDR3 in DNA: TGCGCCAGCAGCCAAGATTGGAGACAGGGCTCAGATACGCAGTATTTT. The chain combines TRBV4-3 with TRBJ2-3; 7 bases fit TRBD1. The CDR3 consists of 16 residues. From germline, CDR1 is LGHNA and CDR2 YSLEER. V gave up 0 bases and J gave up 4 bases; unmatched junction bases: 7.

The V and J genes are TRBV15 and TRBJ2-2; D perhaps matches TRBD2 (5 bases). Germline CDR1 LNHNV, CDR2 YYDKDF (reference sequence). V was shortened by 3 bases and J by 7 bases, with 12 bases between the two germline ends. The CDR3 covers 14 residues. The chain's CDR3 is CATSRTSGGGELFF. CDR3 DNA: TGTGCCACCAGCAGGACCTCAGGAGGCGGGGAGCTGTTTTTT.

CDR3 bases: TGTGCCAGCAGCCCTACAGGGCCGAACACTGAAGCTTTCTTT. It translates to CASSPTGPNTEAFF. The chain combines TRBV11-3 with TRBJ1-1; the D gene is possibly TRBD1 (6 bases). The V gene's germline CDR1 is SGHNT and CDR2 YENEEA. The V and J ends lost 5 bases and 1 base respectively, with 11 bases between them. The CDR3 contains 14 residues.

V gene TRBV19 combines with J gene TRBJ1-4; a weak D match, TRBD1 (5 bases). Germline CDR1 reads LNHDA; CDR2 reads SQIVND (reference sequence). The CDR3 extends over 14 amino acids. The V gene lost 5 bases and the J gene lost 5 bases, with 12 bases spanning the gap. The CDR3 region has the DNA TGTGCCAGTAGTCACCCAGGGAACAATGAAAAACTGTTTTTT. Its translation: CASSHPGNNEKLFF.

This chain joins TRBV6-1 and TRBJ1-5; D uncertain. The CDR3 covers 14 residues. V lost 8 bases to trimming and J lost 0 bases, with 11 bases between them. The germline V gene has CDR1 MNHNS and CDR2 SASEGT. CDR3 amino acids: CASGLSYSNQPQHF. DNA for the CDR3: TGTGCCAGCGGCCTGTCGTATAGCAATCAGCCCCAGCATTTT.

The CDR3 spells CASRLQGASNQPQHF. CDR3 sequence (DNA): TGTGCCAGCAGACTACAGGGGGCGAGCAATCAGCCCCAGCATTTT. The V and J genes are TRBV7-2 and TRBJ1-5, with 9 bases aligning to TRBD1. Trimming at V came to 6 bases and at J to 1 base, leaving 4 bases not matched to a gene. The CDR3 is 15 residues long. CDR1 SGHTA and CDR2 FQGNSA come from the germline V gene.